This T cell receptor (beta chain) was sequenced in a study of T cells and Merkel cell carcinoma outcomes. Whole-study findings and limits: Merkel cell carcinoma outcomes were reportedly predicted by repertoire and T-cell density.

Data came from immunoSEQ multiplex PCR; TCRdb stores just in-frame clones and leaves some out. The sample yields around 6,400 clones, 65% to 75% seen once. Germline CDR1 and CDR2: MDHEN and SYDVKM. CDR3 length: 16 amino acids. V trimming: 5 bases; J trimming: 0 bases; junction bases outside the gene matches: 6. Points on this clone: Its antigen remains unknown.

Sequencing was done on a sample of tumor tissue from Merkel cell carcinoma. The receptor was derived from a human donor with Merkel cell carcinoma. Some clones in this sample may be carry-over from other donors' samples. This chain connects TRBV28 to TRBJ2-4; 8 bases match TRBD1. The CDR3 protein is CASSGDRMAAKNIQYF. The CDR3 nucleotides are TGTGCCAGCAGTGGGGACAGGATGGCAGCCAAAAACATTCAGTACTTC.